Listed below are T cell receptor beta chains from one sample, sequenced in a study of cytomegalovirus exposure and HLA in healthy donors. The method was immunoSEQ multiplex PCR; TCRdb's version includes in-frame clones alone and lacks a portion of them. The data show 150,000 to 200,000 clones, around 77% seen once. Input material: PBMCs. All receptors derive from a woman aged 25-40 years in good health and CMV-seronegative. The CDR3 runs from the conserved cysteine through the conserved F or W. D genes are given only for firm matches. Rows may omit the clone size; those that give it use once, few, many or a size class.

cdr3_aa,cdr3_nt,v_call,j_call,d_call,clone_size
CASSTVKGVPIIYF,TGTGCCAGCAGTACCGTAAAAGGGGTCCCGATCATATATTTT,TRBV28,TRBJ1-3,NA,NA
CASSLNAGVEKLFF,TGTGCCAGCAGCTTAAATGCCGGAGTGGAAAAACTGTTTTTT,TRBV7-9,TRBJ1-4,NA,NA
CASRRTGRDEKLFF,TGTGCCAGCAGGCGGACAGGGAGAGATGAAAAACTGTTTTTT,TRBV5-4,TRBJ1-4,TRBD1,NA
CASSRPRGSYNEQFF,TGTGCCAGCAGCCGCCCCCGAGGCTCCTACAATGAGCAGTTCTTC,TRBV14,TRBJ2-1,NA,NA
CASTYTGGLQETQYF,TGTGCCAGCACCTACACGGGGGGGCTCCAAGAGACCCAGTACTTC,TRBV7-9,TRBJ2-5,TRBD2,NA
CASKLERIAGQSSSYNEQFF,TGTGCCAGCAAACTGGAGAGAATAGCGGGGCAGTCGAGCTCCTACAATGAGCAGTTCTTC,TRBV2,TRBJ2-1,TRBD2,NA
CASRKGGGGYNEQFF,TGTGCCAGCCGAAAGGGGGGCGGGGGATACAATGAGCAGTTCTTC,TRBV27,TRBJ2-1,NA,few
CAWSGGGLLSQPQHF,TGTGCCTGGAGCGGCGGAGGGCTGTTGAGTCAGCCCCAGCATTTT,TRBV30,TRBJ1-5,NA,NA
CASSGLAGVSSYEQYF,TGTGCCAGCAGTGGACTAGCGGGGGTTAGCTCCTACGAGCAGTACTTC,TRBV2,TRBJ2-7,TRBD2,NA
CASSLVGSGGPDTQYF,TGTGCCAGCAGCTTAGTTGGTAGCGGGGGCCCAGATACGCAGTATTTT,TRBV11-3,TRBJ2-3,TRBD2,NA